This T cell receptor (beta chain) emerged from a study of blood T cells in healthy people across ages. Using a J-beta primer mix together with a sample-barcoded 5' primer, a second PCR was run for roughly 7 to 11 cycles. All cDNA molecules were each tagged by a template-switch adaptor with 12 random nucleotides. MiXCR, applied by TCRdb to the 5' RACE reads, yields one record per CDR3 protein. The profile shows about 1.8 million distinct CDR3 sequences, about 50% of them singletons. Whole-study findings and limits: A roughly linear fall in TCR beta diversity per million T cells was seen with increasing age. Researchers report that TCR beta diversity correlated strongly with naive T cell percentage. A greater number of naive CD4+ cells and higher diversity distinguished long-lived donors from aged donors.

Germline CDR1 reads SGHDN; CDR2 reads FVKESK. V trimming: 1 base; J trimming: 4 bases; junction bases outside the gene matches: 3. The CDR3 totals 14 residues. Turning to this clonotype: The antigen is unknown.

This chain uses TRBV14 with TRBJ1-1, with 7 bases identical to TRBD1. The TCR comes from a woman aged 40 to 50 in good health. Material: blood. CDR3 protein: CASSQATGATEAFF. In DNA, the CDR3 is TGTGCCAGCAGCCAAGCCACAGGGGCCACTGAAGCTTTCTTT.